These 19 T cell receptor beta chains came from one sample sequenced in a study of post-analysis software for immune sequencing data. Built from TCR beta cDNA, the libraries had unique molecular identifiers in them. In TCRdb, the PCR reads were re-called with MiXCR into one record per CDR3 protein. The data hold fewer than 850,000 distinct CDR3 sequences, with 46% observed a single time. Their cognate antigens are unknown. Notes on the study in general: Patients carried roughly 5 TRBV segments more frequently than controls did, and TRBV5-6, TRBV5-1 and TRBV20-1 were among them.

Sequences were obtained from blood. The receptor set was obtained from a girl aged 5-17 years with multiple sclerosis.

About this clonotype itself: No DNA is shown, since the ends of the CDR3 on it are uncertain; the CDR3 is the one TCRdb lists. This rearrangement joins TRBV11-1 to TRBJ1-2; TRBD1 is taken as the D call from the table, unchecked against the DNA. Looked up from germline, CDR1 is SGHAT and CDR2 is FQDESV (reference sequence). The CDR3 is made up of 23 amino acids, end residues included. The CDR3 is CASSLGSNEQFFGPGGTNYGYTF.

This rearrangement joins TRBV10-3 to TRBJ2-3; D may be TRBD2 (6 bases). Germline V lookup: CDR1 ENHRY, CDR2 SYGVKD. This CDR3 region has 16 residues. V was trimmed by 0 bases and J by 0 bases, leaving 10 bases between them. CDR3 residues: CAISESGGESTDTQYF. The CDR3 DNA reads TGTGCCATCAGTGAGTCCGGCGGGGAGAGCACAGATACGCAGTATTTT.

This clonotype was found once. The rearrangement uses TRBV6-1 and TRBJ2-5; no clear D gene. The CDR3 is 14 residues long. Germline CDR1 reads MNHNS; CDR2 reads SASEGT. The V and J ends lost 9 bases and 5 bases respectively, with 19 bases between them. For the CDR3, the DNA is TGTGCCAGTCCTGAGGAACCCTCCCGGGAGACCCAGTACTTC. Protein sequence: CASPEEPSRETQYF.

This sequence joins TRBV3-1 and TRBJ1-1; D possibly corresponds to TRBD1 (5 bases). The CDR3 has 18 amino acids. V was pared by 2 bases and J by 0 bases, with 19 bases between. Per the germline V gene, CDR1 is LGHDT and CDR2 is YNNKEL (reference sequence). The CDR3 protein is CASSQRGSKDPMNTEAFF. Written as DNA, the CDR3 is TGTGCCAGCAGCCAACGGGGGTCCAAGGACCCGATGAACACTGAAGCTTTCTTT.

As regards this clonotype: This may arise from a read error, as a much more abundant clone is one base away. The V call is TRBV7-2, the J call TRBJ2-7; weak D call: TRBD2 (5 bases). V lost 5 bases and J lost 3, with 14 bases in between. The germline V gene encodes CDR1 SGHTA and CDR2 FQGNSA. The CDR3 has 14 amino acids. The CDR3 loop reads CTSSGRDSSYEQYF. CDR3 nucleotides: TGTACCAGCAGCGGACGGGATAGCAGCTACGAGCAGTACTTC.

The chain couples TRBV6-2 or TRBV6-3 to TRBJ2-7, with 11 bases matching TRBD2. V was clipped by 6 bases and J by 12 bases; unmatched bases: 13. The CDR3 length is 14 residues. Germline CDR1 reads MNHEY; CDR2 reads SVGEGT. Written as DNA, the CDR3 is TGTGCCAGCAGCTTCGGGACTAGCGGCCCGGGCGGGTACTTC. This sequence encodes CASSFGTSGPGGYF.

The rearrangement uses TRBV20-1 and TRBJ2-4; D tentatively fits TRBD1 or TRBD2 (5 bases each). The CDR3 is 13 amino acids. The V and J ends lost 0 bases and 8 bases respectively, with 11 bases between them. Looked up from germline, CDR1 is DFQATT and CDR2 is SNEGSKA (reference sequence). The CDR3, as DNA: TGCAGTGCTAGAGAAAGGGACCGGGACATTCAGTACTTC. Its protein product is CSARERDRDIQYF.

This clonotype was detected only a few times. The rearrangement links TRBV7-6 to TRBJ2-7, with D possibly matching TRBD1 (6 bases). The CDR3 has 14 residues. V was cut by 6 bases and J by 2 bases, with 14 bases left in between. The germline CDR1 and CDR2 sequences are SGHVS and FNYEAQ. For the CDR3, the DNA is TGTGCCAGCAGTGTTTGGGGGCCTACCTACGAGCAGTACTTC. Its translation: CASSVWGPTYEQYF.

This clonotype was detected ten times or more. The rearrangement links TRBV4-3 to TRBJ2-7, with TRBD1 as a possible D gene (6 bases). This CDR3 contains 17 residues. V was cut by 4 bases and J by 4 bases, with 23 bases left in between. Germline CDR1 and CDR2: LGHNA and YSLEER. The CDR3 is CASSPGFSTNRAYEQYF. DNA for the CDR3: TGCGCCAGCAGCCCTGGTTTTTCTACAAACAGGGCGTACGAGCAGTACTTC.

The chain employs TRBV12-3 or TRBV12-4 and TRBJ1-2; 7 bases align to TRBD1. The CDR3 consists of 15 residues. The ends lost 1 base at V and 4 bases at J; junction bases unmatched: 6. The CDR3 is CASSLDSTGLYGYTF. The CDR3 DNA is TGTGCCAGCAGTTTAGATTCGACAGGGCTCTATGGCTACACCTTC.

This clonotype was counted between two and nine times. The chain is built from TRBV4-2 and TRBJ2-5; a weak D match, TRBD2 (6 bases). The CDR3 runs to 15 residues. Trimming removed 3 bases at V and 4 bases at J, with 15 bases between. The germline V gene has CDR1 LGHNA and CDR2 YNFKEQ. CDR3 sequence: CASSQGEVGRETQYF. The CDR3 DNA reads TGTGCCAGCAGCCAGGGGGAGGTTGGACGAGAGACCCAGTACTTC.

The chain is built from TRBV4-2 and TRBJ1-2; 9 positions agree with TRBD1. This CDR3 has 17 residues. The trim removed 1 base at V and 3 bases at J, leaving 9 bases unmatched. Germline V gene data show CDR1 as LGHNA and CDR2 as YNFKEQ. CDR3 DNA: TGTGCCAGCAGCCAAGGCCCGACCAGGGACAGGGACTATGGCTACACCTTC. Protein: CASSQGPTRDRDYGYTF.

V and J are TRBV6-1 and TRBJ1-2; D possibly corresponds to TRBD1 (5 bases). Trimming removed 2 bases at V and 4 bases at J, with 14 bases between. This CDR3 spans 15 amino acids. CDR1 is MNHNS, CDR2 SASEGT, per germline. CDR3 in DNA: TGTGCCAGCAGTGAACAAGACAGTTTCGGCTATGGCTACACCTTC. Residues: CASSEQDSFGYGYTF.

This chain links TRBV18 with TRBJ2-7; 10 nucleotides align to TRBD2. The CDR3 contains 18 residues. After removal of 3 bases from V and 0 bases from J, the junction contained 11 bases not matched to a gene. The V gene's germline CDR1 is KGHSH and CDR2 LQKENI. This chain's CDR3 is CASSPGLAGGRSSYEQYF. In DNA, the CDR3 is TGTGCCAGCTCACCCGGTTTAGCGGGAGGAAGGAGCTCCTACGAGCAGTACTTC.

This clonotype has just one count. The chain carries TRBV13 and TRBJ2-4, with 10 nucleotides matching TRBD2. The DNA end favors TRBJ2-7, so the J call may be wrong. This CDR3 region has 18 residues. Germline CDR1 PRHDT, CDR2 FYEKMQ (reference sequence). The CDR3 protein is CASSQDLGLAIKCYEQYF. The CDR3 DNA reads as TGTGCCAGCAGCCAAGATTTGGGACTAGCGATTAAATGTTACGAGCAGTACTTC.

This chain connects TRBV9 to TRBJ2-3, with D perhaps matching TRBD1 or TRBD2 (5 bases each). With 4 bases removed from V and 7 bases from J, the gap between germline ends came to 16 bases. Germline V gives CDR1 SGDLS, CDR2 YYNGEE. This CDR3 is 14 amino acids long. CDR3 sequence: CASSPGPAGHTQYF. CDR3 DNA: TGTGCCAGCAGCCCGGGACCAGCAGGGCATACGCAGTATTTT.

The chain links TRBV12-3 or TRBV12-4 to TRBJ2-7; no firm D call. The better agreement between TRBJ2-5 and the DNA end casts doubt on the J call. This CDR3 is 11 amino acids long. CDR3 sequence (DNA): TGTGCCAGCTGTTCCGGGGAGACCCAGTACTTC. Protein: CASCSGETQYF.

This clonotype has only a few counts. The V and J genes are TRBV4-2 and TRBJ1-4; 7 nucleotides align to TRBD1. This CDR3 has 16 amino acids. V lost 1 base to trimming and J lost 0 bases; unmatched junction nucleotides: 2. CDR1 is LGHNA and CDR2 is YNFKEQ in the germline V gene. For the CDR3, the DNA is TGTGCCAGCAGCCAAGGACAGGGCGCAACTAATGAAAAACTGTTTTTT. Translating it yields CASSQGQGATNEKLFF.

This clonotype was detected a few times. The chain couples TRBV12-3 or TRBV12-4 to TRBJ2-4; D may be TRBD1 or TRBD2 (5 bases each). Trimming removed 4 bases at V and 9 bases at J, with 13 bases between. CDR3 size: 13 residues. The CDR3 loop is CASSWQGAGIQYF. CDR3 coding DNA: TGTGCCAGCAGTTGGCAGGGTGCGGGCATTCAGTACTTC.